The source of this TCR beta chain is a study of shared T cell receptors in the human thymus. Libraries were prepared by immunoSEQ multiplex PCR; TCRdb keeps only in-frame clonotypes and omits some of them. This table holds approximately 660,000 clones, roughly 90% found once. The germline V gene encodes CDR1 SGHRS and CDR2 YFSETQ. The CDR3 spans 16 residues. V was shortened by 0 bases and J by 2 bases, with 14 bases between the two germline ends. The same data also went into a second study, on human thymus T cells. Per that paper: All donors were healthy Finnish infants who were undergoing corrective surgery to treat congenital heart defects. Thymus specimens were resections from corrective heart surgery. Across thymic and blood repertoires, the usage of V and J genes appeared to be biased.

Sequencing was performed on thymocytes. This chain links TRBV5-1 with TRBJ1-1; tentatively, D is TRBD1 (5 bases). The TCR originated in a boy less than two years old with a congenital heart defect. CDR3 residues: CASSLAGGQGNTEAFF. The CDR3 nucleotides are TGCGCCAGCAGCTTGGCCGGGGGTCAGGGCAACACTGAAGCTTTCTTT.